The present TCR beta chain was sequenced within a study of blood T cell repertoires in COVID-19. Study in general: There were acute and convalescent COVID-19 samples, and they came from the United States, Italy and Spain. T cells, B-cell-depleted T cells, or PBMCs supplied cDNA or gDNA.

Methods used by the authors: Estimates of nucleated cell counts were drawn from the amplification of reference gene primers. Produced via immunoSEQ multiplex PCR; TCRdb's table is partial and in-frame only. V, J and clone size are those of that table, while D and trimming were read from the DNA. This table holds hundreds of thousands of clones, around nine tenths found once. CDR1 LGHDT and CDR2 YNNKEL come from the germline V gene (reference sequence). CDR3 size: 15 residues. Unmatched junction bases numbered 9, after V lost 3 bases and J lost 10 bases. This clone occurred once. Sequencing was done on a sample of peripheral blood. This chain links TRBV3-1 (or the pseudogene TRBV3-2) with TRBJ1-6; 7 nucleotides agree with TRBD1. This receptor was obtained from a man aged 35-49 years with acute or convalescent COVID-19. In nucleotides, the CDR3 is TGTGCCAGCAGCCAGATCAAAGGGGGCAGGTCACCCCTCCACTTT. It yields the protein CASSQIKGGRSPLHF.